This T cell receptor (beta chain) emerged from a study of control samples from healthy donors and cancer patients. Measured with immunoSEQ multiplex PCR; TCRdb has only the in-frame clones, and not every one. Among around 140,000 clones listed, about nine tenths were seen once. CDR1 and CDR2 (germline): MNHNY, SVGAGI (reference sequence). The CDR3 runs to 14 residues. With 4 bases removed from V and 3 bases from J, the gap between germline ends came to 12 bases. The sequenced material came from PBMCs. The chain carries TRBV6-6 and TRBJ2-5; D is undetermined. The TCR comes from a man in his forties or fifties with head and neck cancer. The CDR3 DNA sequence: TGTGCCAGCAGTTTTCCGGACGGAAAAGAGACCCAGTACTTC. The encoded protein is CASSFPDGKETQYF.